The next 2 T cell receptor beta chains were all read from a single sample in a study of T-cell reconstitution after alpha-beta-depleted transplantation in children. Researchers prepared the TCRbeta library using unique molecular identifiers, the study reports. TCRdb ran MiXCR on the PCR reads and lists one entry per CDR3 protein. The table records about a million distinct CDR3 sequences, less than 30% of them present only once. Sequenced material: PBMCs, mostly from graft donor cells, taken 360 days after TCRalphabeta/CD19-depleted stem cell transplant. These receptors all stem from a boy younger than two who had a stem cell transplant for SCID, so the T cells may come from the graft donor.

This chain uses TRBV24-1 with TRBJ2-3; the D call may be TRBD1 or TRBD2 (5 bases each). Deletions cut 9 bases from V and 0 bases from J, with 6 bases between. Germline lookup yields CDR1 KGHDR and CDR2 SFDVKD. The CDR3 is 12 residues long. CDR3 sequence: CATGDSTDTQYF. As DNA, the CDR3 is TGTGCCACCGGGGACAGCACAGATACGCAGTATTTT.

This clonotype came up a few times. The CDR3 coding sequence is TGTGCCACCAGTGACCCACAGGGAAGAGGCTACACCTTC. Protein: CATSDPQGRGYTF. J is TRBJ1-2 and V is TRBV24-1; tentative D call: TRBD1 (6 bases). Trimming pared 4 bases from V and 8 bases from J, leaving 13 bases between. The CDR3 has 13 residues. The germline gives CDR1 KGHDR, CDR2 SFDVKD.